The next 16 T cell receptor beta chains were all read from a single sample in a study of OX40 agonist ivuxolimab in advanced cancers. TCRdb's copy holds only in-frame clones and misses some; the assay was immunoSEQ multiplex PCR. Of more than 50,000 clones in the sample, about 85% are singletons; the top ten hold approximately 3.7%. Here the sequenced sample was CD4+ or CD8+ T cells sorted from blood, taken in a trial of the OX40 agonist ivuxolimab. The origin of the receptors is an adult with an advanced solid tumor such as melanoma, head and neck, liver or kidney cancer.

CDR3 sequence (DNA): TGTGCCAGCAGCTCAATGACAGTCACAGATACGCAGTATTTT. It encodes CASSSMTVTDTQYF. V usage is TRBV7-9 and J usage is TRBJ2-3; a weak D match, TRBD1 (5 bases). The V gene's germline CDR1 is SEHNR and CDR2 FQNEAQ (reference sequence). This CDR3 contains 14 residues. Trimming left V 4 bases short and J 2 bases short, with 10 bases between.

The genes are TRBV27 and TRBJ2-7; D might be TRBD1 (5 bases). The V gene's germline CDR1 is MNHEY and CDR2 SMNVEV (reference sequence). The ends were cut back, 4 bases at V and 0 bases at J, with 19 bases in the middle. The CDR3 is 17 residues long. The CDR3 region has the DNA TGTGCCAGCAGTTGGGTGGGGCCCCTTCCCCTCTCCTACGAGCAGTACTTC. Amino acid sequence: CASSWVGPLPLSYEQYF.

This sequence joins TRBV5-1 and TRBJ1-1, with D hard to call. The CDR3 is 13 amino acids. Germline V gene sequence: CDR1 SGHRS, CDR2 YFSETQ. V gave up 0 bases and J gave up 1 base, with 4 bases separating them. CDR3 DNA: TGCGCCAGCAGCTTGGTGCCGAACACTGAAGCTTTCTTT. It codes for CASSLVPNTEAFF.

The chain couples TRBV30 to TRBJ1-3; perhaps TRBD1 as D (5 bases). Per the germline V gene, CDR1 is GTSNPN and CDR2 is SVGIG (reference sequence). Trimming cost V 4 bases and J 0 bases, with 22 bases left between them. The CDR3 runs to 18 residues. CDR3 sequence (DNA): TGTGCCTGGACCTTACGGAGACGGGGGGGAGGCTCTGGAAACACCATATATTTT. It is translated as CAWTLRRRGGGSGNTIYF.

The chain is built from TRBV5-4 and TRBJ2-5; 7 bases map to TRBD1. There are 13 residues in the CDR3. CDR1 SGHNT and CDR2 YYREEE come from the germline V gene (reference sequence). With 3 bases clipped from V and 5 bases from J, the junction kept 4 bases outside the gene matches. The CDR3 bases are TGTGCCAGCAGCTCGCAGGGGGAGGAGACCCAGTACTTC. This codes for CASSSQGEETQYF. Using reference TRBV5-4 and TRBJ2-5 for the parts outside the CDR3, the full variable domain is ETGVTQSPTHLIKTRGQQVTLRCSSQSGHNTVSWYQQALGQGPQFIFQYYREEENGRGNFPPRFSGLQFPNYSSELNVNALELDDSALYLCASSSQGEETQYFGPGTRLLVL.

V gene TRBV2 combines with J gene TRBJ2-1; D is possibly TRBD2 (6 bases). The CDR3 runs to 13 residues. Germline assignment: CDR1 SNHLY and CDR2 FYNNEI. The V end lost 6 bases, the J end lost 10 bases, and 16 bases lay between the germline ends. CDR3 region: CASSAGLYWEQFF. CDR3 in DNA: TGTGCCAGCAGCGCTGGACTATATTGGGAGCAGTTCTTC. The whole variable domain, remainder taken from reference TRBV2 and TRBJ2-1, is EPEVTQTPSHQVTQMGQEVILRCVPISNHLYFYWYRQILGQKVEFLVSFYNNEISEKSEIFDDQFSVERPDGSNFTLKIRSTKLEDSAMYFCASSAGLYWEQFFGPGTRLTVL.

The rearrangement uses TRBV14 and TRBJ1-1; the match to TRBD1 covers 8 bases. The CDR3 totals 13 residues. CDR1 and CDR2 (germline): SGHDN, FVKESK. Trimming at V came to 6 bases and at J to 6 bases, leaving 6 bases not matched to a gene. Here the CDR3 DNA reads TGTGCCAGCAGACGGACAGGGAAGGCTGAAGCTTTCTTT. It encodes CASRRTGKAEAFF.

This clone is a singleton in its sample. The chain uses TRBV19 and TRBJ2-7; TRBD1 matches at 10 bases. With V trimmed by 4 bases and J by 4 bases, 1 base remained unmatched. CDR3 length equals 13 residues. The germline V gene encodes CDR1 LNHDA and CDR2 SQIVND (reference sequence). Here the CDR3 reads CASSRTGGYEQYF. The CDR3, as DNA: TGTGCCAGTAGTAGGACAGGGGGTTACGAGCAGTACTTC.

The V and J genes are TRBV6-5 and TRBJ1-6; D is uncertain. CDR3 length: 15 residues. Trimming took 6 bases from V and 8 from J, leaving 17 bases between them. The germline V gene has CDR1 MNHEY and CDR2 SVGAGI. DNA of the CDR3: TGTGCCAGCAGGGGGTCCAACGGGGAGTATTCACCCCTCCACTTT. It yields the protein CASRGSNGEYSPLHF.

In DNA, the CDR3 is TGTGCCACCCAGGCGGGAGAGCGTGGCAATGAGCAGTTCTTC. It is translated as CATQAGERGNEQFF. The chain has TRBV15 and TRBJ2-1, with 7 bases lining up with TRBD2. The junction had 10 bases not matched to a gene; V was cut back by 8 bases and J by 6 bases. CDR1 is LNHNV and CDR2 is YYDKDF in the germline V gene (reference sequence). This CDR3 has 14 amino acids.

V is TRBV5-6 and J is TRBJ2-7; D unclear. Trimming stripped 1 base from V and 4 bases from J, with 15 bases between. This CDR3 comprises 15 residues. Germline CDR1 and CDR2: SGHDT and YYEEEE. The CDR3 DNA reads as TGTGCCAGCAGCTTGAGGACCCTAAGGATATACGAGCAGTACTTC. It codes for CASSLRTLRIYEQYF. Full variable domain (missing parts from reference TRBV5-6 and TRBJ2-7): DAGVTQSPTHLIKTRGQQVTLRCSPKSGHDTVSWYQQALGQGPQFIFQYYEEEERQRGNFPDRFSGHQFPNYSSELNVNALLLGDSALYLCASSLRTLRIYEQYFGPGTRLTVT.

This CDR3 is CASSLEGAGGRQFF. The CDR3 nucleotides are TGTGCCAGCAGCTTAGAAGGCGCAGGGGGAAGGCAGTTCTTC. The chain is built from TRBV7-9 and TRBJ2-1; 7 bases fit TRBD1. This CDR3 contains 14 residues. CDR1 and CDR2 (germline): SEHNR, FQNEAQ (reference sequence). With 1 base clipped from V and 12 bases from J, the junction kept 9 bases outside the gene matches.

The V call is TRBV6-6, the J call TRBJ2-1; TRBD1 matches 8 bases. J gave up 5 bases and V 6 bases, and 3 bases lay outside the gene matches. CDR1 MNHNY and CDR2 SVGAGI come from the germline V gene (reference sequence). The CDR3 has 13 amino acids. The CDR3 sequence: CASRTGVNNEQFF. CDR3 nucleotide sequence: TGTGCCAGCAGGACAGGGGTCAACAATGAGCAGTTCTTC.

The CDR3 nucleotides read TGTGCCAGCAGCTCCATAACTAGCGGGAGCACAGATACGCAGTATTTT. Its translation: CASSSITSGSTDTQYF. J is TRBJ2-3 and V is TRBV5-6, with 9 bases fitting TRBD2. Germline V gene sequence: CDR1 SGHDT, CDR2 YYEEEE. V dropped 3 bases and J dropped 0; count of bases not matched to a gene: 5. The CDR3 loop spans 16 amino acids.

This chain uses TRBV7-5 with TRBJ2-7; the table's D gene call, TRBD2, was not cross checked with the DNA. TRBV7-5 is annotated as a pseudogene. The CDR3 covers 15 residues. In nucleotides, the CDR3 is TGTGTCAGAAGCCGGGGACTAGCGAGCTCCTACGAGCAGTACTTC. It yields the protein CVRSRGLASSYEQYF.

The DNA of the CDR3 is TGCGCCAGCAGTTTGCCCGGGACTTCCTCTATTAACACCGGGGAGCTGTTTTTT. Amino acid sequence: CASSLPGTSSINTGELFF. The chain has TRBV5-1 and TRBJ2-2, with a possible D match to TRBD2 (6 bases). The germline V gene encodes CDR1 SGHRS and CDR2 YFSETQ. The CDR3 covers 18 residues. Trimming left V 5 bases short and J 2 bases short, with 22 bases between. Full variable domain (outside the CDR3, taken from reference TRBV5-1 and TRBJ2-2): KAGVTQTPRYLIKTRGQQVTLSCSPISGHRSVSWYQQTPGQGLQFLFEYFSETQRNKGNFPGRFSGRQFSNSRSEMNVSTLELGDSALYLCASSLPGTSSINTGELFFGEGSRLTVL.